Following are 17 T cell receptor beta chains from one sample sequenced in a study of blood T cell repertoires in COVID-19. The method was immunoSEQ multiplex PCR; TCRdb's version includes in-frame clones alone and lacks a portion of them. The data show about 140,000 clones, over 80% seen once. Source material: peripheral blood. The receptors stem from a man aged 55 to 70 with active or convalescent COVID-19.

This clone has a single count. The rearrangement joins TRBV5-6 to TRBJ1-2; D is ambiguous. Germline CDR1 reads SGHDT; CDR2 reads YYEEEE. CDR3 size: 11 residues. The V gene lost 2 bases and the J gene lost 8 bases, with 7 bases spanning the gap. The CDR3 region has the DNA TGTGCCAGCAGCTTTAGAGGAGGCTACACCTTC. Translated: CASSFRGGYTF.

In this sample, this clone turned up a few times. CDR3 nucleotides: TGTGCCAGCAGCTCACTAGCGGAGAGCTACGAGCAGTACTTC. Its protein is CASSSLAESYEQYF. This chain joins TRBV5-6 and TRBJ2-7; 8 nucleotides align to TRBD2. This CDR3 contains 14 residues. After removal of 3 bases from V and 3 bases from J, the junction contained 5 bases not matched to a gene. Germline V gene sequence: CDR1 SGHDT, CDR2 YYEEEE.

The V and J genes are TRBV6-5 and TRBJ1-1; 8 bases match TRBD1. The CDR3 spans 15 residues. Germline CDR1 and CDR2: MNHEY and SVGAGI. V shed 0 bases, J shed 4 bases, and the junction held 4 bases outside the gene matches. CDR3 loop: CASSYSGQGRTEAFF. The CDR3 nucleotides are TGTGCCAGCAGTTACTCCGGACAGGGCCGCACTGAAGCTTTCTTT.

The V and J genes are TRBV3-1 (or the pseudogene TRBV3-2) and TRBJ2-5, with TRBD2 identical over 8 bases. Germline CDR1 reads LGHDT; CDR2 reads YNNKEL (reference sequence). The CDR3 length is 16 residues. The V and J ends lost 1 base and 3 bases, in that order; junction bases with no gene match: 7. The CDR3 loop is CASSQVRPAGEETQYF. CDR3 bases: TGTGCCAGCAGCCAAGTTCGCCCAGCGGGAGAAGAGACCCAGTACTTC.

The chain carries TRBV11-2 and TRBJ1-1; weak D call: TRBD1 (5 bases). V dropped 3 bases and J dropped 6 bases, with 17 bases sitting between them. Per germline, CDR1 SGHAT and CDR2 FQNNGV. The CDR3 has 15 amino acids. The CDR3 sequence: CASSFSRARLAEAFF. CDR3 DNA sequence: TGTGCCAGCAGCTTCTCCAGGGCGAGGTTGGCTGAAGCTTTCTTT. The variable domain in full, completed from reference TRBV11-2 and TRBJ1-1, reads EAGVAQSPRYKIIEKRQSVAFWCNPISGHATLYWYQQILGQGPKLLIQFQNNGVVDDSQLPKDRFSAERLKGVDSTLKIQPAKLEDSAVYLCASSFSRARLAEAFFGQGTRLTVV.

This chain connects TRBV5-1 to TRBJ2-7; 11 positions agree with TRBD1. The ends lost 2 bases at V and 1 base at J; junction bases unmatched: 5. Germline lookup yields CDR1 SGHRS and CDR2 YFSETQ. There are 16 residues in the CDR3. CDR3 sequence: CASSLYGQGASYEQYF. The CDR3 region has the DNA TGCGCCAGCAGCTTATATGGACAGGGGGCGTCCTACGAGCAGTACTTC.

The gene calls are TRBV5-1 and TRBJ1-4; 7 nucleotides agree with TRBD1. The V and J ends lost 4 bases and 7 bases, in that order; junction bases with no gene match: 10. The length of the CDR3 is 15 residues. Germline lookup yields CDR1 SGHRS and CDR2 YFSETQ. CDR3 protein: CASSGSGGRGEKLFF. CDR3 nucleotide sequence: TGCGCCAGCAGCGGATCAGGGGGTCGTGGTGAAAAACTGTTTTTT.

Worth noting for this clone: At one boundary the junction diverges from the germline segment, which might be a read error. The genes are TRBV7-7 and TRBJ2-1; TRBD2 matches 15 bases. Germline V gene data show CDR1 as SSHAT and CDR2 as FNYEAQ (reference sequence). This CDR3 comprises 19 residues. The CDR3, as DNA: TGTGCTAGCAGCCCTACAGGACTAGCGGGAGGGCGGTCCTACAATGAGCAGTTCTTC. It yields the protein CASSPTGLAGGRSYNEQFF.

The V and J genes are TRBV5-5 and TRBJ1-5; TRBD1 might be the D (5 bases). Germline V gene data show CDR1 as SGHKS and CDR2 as YYEKEE (reference sequence). Trimming took 1 base from V and 4 from J, leaving 9 bases between them. This CDR3 contains 14 residues. The CDR3 loop is CASSLSTVNQPQHF. CDR3 DNA: TGTGCCAGCAGCTTGTCGACAGTAAATCAGCCCCAGCATTTT.

The chain has TRBV2 and TRBJ1-1, with D perhaps matching TRBD1 (6 bases). CDR1 is SNHLY, CDR2 FYNNEI, per germline. Trimming stripped 3 bases from V and 7 bases from J, with 12 bases between. The CDR3 extends over 13 amino acids. CDR3: CASSEGQVFEAFF. In DNA, the CDR3 is TGTGCCAGCAGTGAGGGACAAGTCTTTGAAGCTTTCTTT.

This clone was observed a single time. The chain has TRBV27 and TRBJ2-1; D not resolved. The CDR3 consists of 13 residues. V was cut by 4 bases and J by 7 bases, with 11 bases left in between. The germline V gene encodes CDR1 MNHEY and CDR2 SMNVEV (reference sequence). The CDR3 nucleotides are TGTGCCAGCAGTTCCATTACGGTAAATGAGCAGTTCTTC. This encodes CASSSITVNEQFF.

This chain links TRBV11-2 with TRBJ1-6; D remains ambiguous. The CDR3 consists of 14 residues. Trimming shortened V by 10 bases and J by 0 bases, and 10 bases separated the two germline ends. Germline CDR1 and CDR2: SGHAT and FQNNGV. This chain's CDR3 is CATEGASYNSPLHF. As DNA, the CDR3 is TGTGCCACCGAGGGTGCCTCCTATAATTCACCCCTCCACTTT.

This clone was found once. The rearrangement links TRBV7-2 to TRBJ1-3, with TRBD1 matching 9 bases. This CDR3 has 15 amino acids. CDR1 is SGHTA and CDR2 is FQGNSA in the germline V gene. Unmatched junction bases numbered 6, after V lost 6 bases and J lost 3 bases. CDR3 in DNA: TGTGCCAGCAGTAATGACAGGGGGAATGGAAACACCATATATTTT. It encodes CASSNDRGNGNTIYF.

The genes are TRBV6-5 and TRBJ1-6, with D hard to call. The CDR3 has 15 residues. The V gene's germline CDR1 is MNHEY and CDR2 SVGAGI. V was shortened by 0 bases and J by 5 bases, with 8 bases between the two germline ends. The CDR3 nucleotides read TGTGCCAGCAGTTACTCGGGCAGAGATAATTCACCCCTCCACTTT. Translated, it gives CASSYSGRDNSPLHF.

The CDR3 DNA sequence: TGTGCCAGTACAGGGAACACTGAAGCTTTCTTT. Amino acids: CASTGNTEAFF. The chain joins TRBV6-5 to TRBJ1-1, with D perhaps TRBD1 (5 bases). The CDR3 contains 11 residues. Germline V gene data show CDR1 as MNHEY and CDR2 as SVGAGI. V was clipped by 9 bases and J by 1 base, with 6 bases between them.

This clone was recorded only once. The chain links TRBV28 to TRBJ2-5; 14 bases match TRBD2. With V trimmed by 4 bases and J by 5 bases, 6 bases remained unmatched. Germline lookup yields CDR1 MDHEN and CDR2 SYDVKM. The CDR3 is 16 residues long. The CDR3 nucleotides are TGTGCCAGCAGTTCCGGGACTAGCGGGAGTGGTGAGACCCAGTACTTC. Amino acids: CASSSGTSGSGETQYF. The variable domain in full, completed from reference TRBV28 and TRBJ2-5, reads DVKVTQSSRYLVKRTGEKVFLECVQDMDHENMFWYRQDPGLGLRLIYFSYDVKMKEKGDIPEGYSVSREKKERFSLILESASTNQTSMYLCASSSGTSGSGETQYFGPGTRLLVL.

The chain has TRBV7-9 and TRBJ1-2; tentatively, D is TRBD1 (5 bases). CDR1 and CDR2 from the germline V gene are SEHNR and FQNEAQ (reference sequence). The CDR3 runs 18 residues. V lost 1 base to trimming and J lost 0 bases, with 18 bases between them. DNA for the CDR3: TGTGCCAGCAGCTTAGATGGTCCAGGGAGGGGAGCTAACTATGGCTACACCTTC. Amino acids: CASSLDGPGRGANYGYTF. The variable domain in full, completed from reference TRBV7-9 and TRBJ1-2, reads DTGVSQNPRHKITKRGQNVTFRCDPISEHNRLYWYRQTLGQGPEFLTYFQNEAQLEKSRLLSDRFSAERPKGSFSTLEIQRTEQGDSAMYLCASSLDGPGRGANYGYTFGSGTRLTVV.